This T cell receptor beta chain was sequenced for a study of control samples from healthy donors and cancer patients. The method was immunoSEQ multiplex PCR; TCRdb's version includes in-frame clones alone and lacks a portion of them. The table has about 82,000 clones, 85% to 95% seen once; the top ten hold 4.8%. Germline CDR1 SGHRS, CDR2 YFSETQ. V trimming: 2 bases; J trimming: 3 bases; junction bases outside the gene matches: 4. This CDR3 region has 14 residues. The source is a woman younger than 35 in good health. The chain employs TRBV5-1 and TRBJ2-7, with 8 bases aligning to TRBD1. The sample comprised blood. The CDR3 is CASSFGTGSYEQYF. For the CDR3, the DNA is TGCGCCAGCAGCTTCGGGACAGGCAGCTACGAGCAGTACTTC.